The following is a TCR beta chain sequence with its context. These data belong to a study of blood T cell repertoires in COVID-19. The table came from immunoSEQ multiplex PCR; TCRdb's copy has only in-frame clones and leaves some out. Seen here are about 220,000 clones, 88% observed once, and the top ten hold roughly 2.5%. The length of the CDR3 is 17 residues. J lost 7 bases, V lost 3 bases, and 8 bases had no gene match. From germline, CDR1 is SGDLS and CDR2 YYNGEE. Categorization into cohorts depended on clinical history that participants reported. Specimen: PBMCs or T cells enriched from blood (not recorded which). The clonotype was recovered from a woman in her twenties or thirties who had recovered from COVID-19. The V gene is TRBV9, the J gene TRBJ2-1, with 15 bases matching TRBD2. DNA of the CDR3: TGTGCCAGCAGCGGAACCGGACTAGCGGGGGGGATAAATGAGCAGTTCTTC. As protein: CASSGTGLAGGINEQFF.